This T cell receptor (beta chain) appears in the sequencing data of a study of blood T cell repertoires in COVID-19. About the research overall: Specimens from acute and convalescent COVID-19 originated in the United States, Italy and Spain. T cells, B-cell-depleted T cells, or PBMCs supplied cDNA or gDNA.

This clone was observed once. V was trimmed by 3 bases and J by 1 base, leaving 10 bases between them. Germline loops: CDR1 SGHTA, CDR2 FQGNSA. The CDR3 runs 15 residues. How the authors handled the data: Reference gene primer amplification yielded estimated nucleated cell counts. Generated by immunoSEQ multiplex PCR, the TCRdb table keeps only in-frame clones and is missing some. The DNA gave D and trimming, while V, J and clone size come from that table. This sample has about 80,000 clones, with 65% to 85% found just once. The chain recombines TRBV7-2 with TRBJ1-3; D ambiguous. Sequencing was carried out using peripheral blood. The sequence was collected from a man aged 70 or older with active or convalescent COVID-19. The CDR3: CASSFQRDSGNTIYF. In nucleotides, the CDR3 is TGTGCCAGCAGCTTTCAGCGGGATTCTGGAAACACCATATATTTT.